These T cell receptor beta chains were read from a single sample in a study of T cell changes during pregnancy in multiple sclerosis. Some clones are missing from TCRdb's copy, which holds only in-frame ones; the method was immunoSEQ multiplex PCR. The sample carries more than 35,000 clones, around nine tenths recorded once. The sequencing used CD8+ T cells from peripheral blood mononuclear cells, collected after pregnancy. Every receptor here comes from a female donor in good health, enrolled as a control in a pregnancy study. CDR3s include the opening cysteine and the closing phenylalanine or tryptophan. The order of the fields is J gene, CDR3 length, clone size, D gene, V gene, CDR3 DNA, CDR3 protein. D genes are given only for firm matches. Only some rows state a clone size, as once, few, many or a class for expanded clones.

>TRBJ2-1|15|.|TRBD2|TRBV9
TGTGCCAGCAGCTTGACTAGCGGGGGTTACAATGAGCAGTTCTTC
CASSLTSGGYNEQFF
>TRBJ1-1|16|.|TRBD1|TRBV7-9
TGTGCCAGCAGCGTCCGTCCGCGACAGGGCGGCACTGAAGCTTTCTTT
CASSVRPRQGGTEAFF
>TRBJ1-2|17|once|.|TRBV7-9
TGTGCCAGCAGCTTCCAGGGTAATCAGGCCTTTCTGTATGGCTACACCTTC
CASSFQGNQAFLYGYTF
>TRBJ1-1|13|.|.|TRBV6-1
TGTGCCAGCAGTGAATTCCTTGACACTGAAGCTTTCTTT
CASSEFLDTEAFF
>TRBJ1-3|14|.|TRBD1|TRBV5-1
TGCGCCAGCAGCGGCGGGACAGGGGGAAACACCATATATTTT
CASSGGTGGNTIYF
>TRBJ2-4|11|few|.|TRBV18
TGTGCCAGCTCACCCTCGGGAATTCAGTACTTC
CASSPSGIQYF
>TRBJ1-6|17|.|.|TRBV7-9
TGTGCCAGCAGCCGGGAGGGTCCGAGCTCCTATAATTCACCCCTCCACTTT
CASSREGPSSYNSPLHF
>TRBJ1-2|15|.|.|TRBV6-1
TGTGCCAGCAGTGAATTCGGGGATTTTTTCTATGGCTACACCTTC
CASSEFGDFFYGYTF
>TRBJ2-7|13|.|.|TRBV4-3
TGCGCCAGCAGCCAAGACTTCTCCTACGAGCAGTACTTC
CASSQDFSYEQYF
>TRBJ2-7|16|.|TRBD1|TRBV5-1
TGCGCCAGCAGCTTGGTTTGGGACAGGGCGGGCTACGAGCAGTACTTC
CASSLVWDRAGYEQYF